This T cell receptor beta chain was captured by sequencing in a study of T cells in Graves' hyperthyroidism and ophthalmopathy (dated by TCRdb to between 2019 and 2020). In the study overall: Peripheral blood was collected at initial diagnosis, before any treatment. After blood sampling, hyperthyroidism patients were treated with methimazole at a starting dose of 30 mg daily, and ophthalmopathy patients were treated with high-dose intravenous methylprednisolone. The paper describes TCR Vbeta CDR3 sequencing of 135 peripheral blood samples, made up of under 50 ophthalmopathy patients, around 73 hyperthyroidism patients and some 17 progressor patients. The approximately 98 discovery patients were randomly divided into training and test sets at a 7:3 ratio. TCR V-J signatures able to tell the groups apart were searched for in a discovery cohort of some 97 patients, of whom roughly 42 had Graves' ophthalmopathy and around 56 had stable Graves' hyperthyroidism. In addition, the study compared T-cell repertoires in thyroid tissue and in blood from a handful of Graves' hyperthyroidism patients. Prospective prediction of ophthalmopathy was tested in an independent validation cohort of approximately 19 hyperthyroidism patients and 15 to 17 patients who later progressed to ophthalmopathy. Study-wide findings and limitations: No statistical method was used to fix the sample size in advance, and group allocation was not hidden from the investigators. In validation, the model predicted progression to ophthalmopathy a median of approximately 6.6 months before onset, with roughly 71% sensitivity and around 76% specificity. Most expanded thyroid clonotypes (frequency above 0.001) were also detected in blood, a finding suggesting that blood repertoires may reflect thyroid immune responses. In cross-validation, a model built on a 13 V-J signature told ophthalmopathy apart from stable hyperthyroidism with 87.88% sensitivity and around 84% specificity, and in testing the same model reached 80%/75%.

The V end loses 0 bases and the J end loses 0 bases, and a stretch of 9 bases separates them. For CDR1 and CDR2, the germline V gene lists SGHRS and YFSETQ. The CDR3 numbers 15 residues from cysteine through phenylalanine. Only the CDR3 portion is preserved as DNA: 45 bases, with reading frame beginning at the first base. Amplification of TCR beta CDR3 regions was carried out from RNA transcripts. For the first round of RT-PCR on the TCR CDR3, the HTBI primer set was used together with the Qiagen OneStep RT-PCR kit. Libraries were constructed in a second round of multiplex PCR, after which size selection and purification were performed. The libraries were sequenced on an Illumina HiSeq2000 using paired-end 100 bp reads. The authors processed their data as follows. SOAPnuke was used to process the raw data, throwing out any read that contained adapters or uncalled bases, had a mean Phred below 15, or lacked an exact constant-primer or identifier match. High-quality paired reads were merged using COPE v1.2.5, and each unique nucleotide sequence was defined as a clonotype. MiTCR v1.1 was used to align clonotypes to the IMGT TRBV, TRBD and TRBJ reference segments. The analysis included only V-J combinations with a frequency above 0.0001, which together covered approximately 99% of the repertoires. A TCS score was defined as the ratio of F50 (clonal expansion) to E x V (chaos), with BLOSUM62-based TCRdist applied between CDR3 peptides within each V-J. Welch's t-statistics and random forest reduced 500 to 650 V-J features to roughly 13, which were used in a naive Bayes classifier (R e1071). TCRdb redid the processing of the public reads, applying fastp at Q25 and MiXCR, and retained in-frame beta chains. A single entry per CDR3 protein holds the most common genes and DNA from its merged rows. For this entry, the V and J calls and clone size follow TCRdb and not the study's own pipeline. For this sample there are around 190,000 distinct CDR3 sequences; 15% to 20% appear just once. The top ten hold under 35% of the sample.

Stable Graves' hyperthyroidism was defined as no progression to ophthalmopathy during 18 months of follow-up. Hyperthyroidism patients were newly diagnosed, had a disease duration of under 2 months, and were aged 18 to 65 years. The study excluded patients with uncontrolled infections, other autoimmune diseases, pregnancy or lactation. Diagnoses relied on clinical symptoms, serum thyroxine and TRAb, thyroid ultrasound and orbital computed tomography. PBMCs were isolated from 10 ml of fresh peripheral blood by Ficoll-Paque density gradient centrifugation. Total RNA was extracted using Trizol reagent, and RNA quality was assessed on an Agilent 2100 Bioanalyzer. This clonotype was seen at least ten times. It has no known antigen specificity. Base qualities are not provided; no much larger clone lies one nucleotide away.

The TCR was taken from a woman aged 45-60 years with Graves' hyperthyroidism. Sequenced material: blood. This chain is built from TRBV5-1 and TRBJ1-1, with TRBD1 as a weak D call on 6 bases. The DNA sequence is as follows: TGCGCCAGCAGCTTGGCCAGGGGCATGAACACTGAAGCTTTCTTT. Its coded protein is CASSLARGMNTEAFF.